This is a list of T cell receptor beta chains from one sample in a study of blood T cell repertoires in COVID-19. The protocol was immunoSEQ multiplex PCR, while the TCRdb copy is restricted to in-frame clones and leaves out a portion. The table shows roughly 180,000 clones, with around 80% occurring only once. The sample taken for sequencing was PBMCs or T cells enriched from blood (not recorded which). The receptors were sampled from a man aged 50-59 years who had recovered from COVID-19. The CDR3 runs from the conserved cysteine through the conserved F or W. D genes are given only for firm matches. Clone size is stated in some rows and not others, as once, few, many or a class when expanded.

>NA|TRBD2|TRBJ2-7|TRBV28
CALRTSGYEQYF
TGTGCCCTTCGGACTAGCGGCTACGAGCAGTACTTC
>NA|TRBD1|TRBJ1-2|TRBV5-1
CASRDREVYGYTF
TGCGCCAGCAGGGACAGGGAGGTCTATGGCTACACCTTC
>NA|NA|TRBJ2-2|TRBV5-1
CASSLGLANTGELFF
TGCGCCAGCAGCTTGGGTCTAGCGAACACCGGGGAGCTGTTTTTT
>NA|NA|TRBJ2-7|TRBV5-5
CASGGKYF
TGTGCCAGCGGGGGGAAATACTTC
>NA|NA|TRBJ2-4|TRBV19
CASSIWTGGQNIQYF
TGTGCCAGTAGTATATGGACTGGGGGCCAAAACATTCAGTACTTC
>once|NA|TRBJ2-3|TRBV27
CASSLREADTQYF
TGTGCCAGCAGTTTGCGGGAAGCAGATACGCAGTATTTT
>few|TRBD1|TRBJ1-6|TRBV28
CASSSSGGRGSPLHF
TGTGCCAGCAGTTCCTCAGGGGGCCGGGGGTCACCCCTCCACTTT
>NA|NA|TRBJ1-1|TRBV4-1
CASSQVGTLNTEAFF
TGCGCCAGCAGCCAAGTCGGGACACTGAACACTGAAGCTTTCTTT
>NA|TRBD2|TRBJ2-3|TRBV6-4
CASSARSGGTTDTQYF
TGTGCCAGCAGTGCTCGTAGCGGGGGGACCACAGATACGCAGTATTTT
>few|NA|TRBJ1-2|TRBV28
CASRQGTAYGYTF
TGTGCCAGCAGACAGGGAACGGCTTATGGCTACACCTTC
>NA|NA|TRBJ2-1|TRBV2
CASMRLAYNEQFF
TGTGCCAGCATGAGGCTAGCCTACAATGAGCAGTTCTTC
>few|TRBD2|TRBJ2-3|TRBV28
CASSRLAGGGDTQYF
TGTGCCAGCAGTCGACTAGCGGGGGGTGGAGATACGCAGTATTTT
>NA|NA|TRBJ2-1|TRBV19
CASSPGQSFEQFF
TGTGCCAGTAGTCCCGGACAGTCTTTCGAGCAGTTCTTC
>NA|TRBD1|TRBJ1-5|TRBV28
CASSLWRGLGNQPQHF
TGTGCCAGCAGTTTATGGAGGGGGCTAGGCAATCAGCCCCAGCATTTT
>NA|NA|TRBJ2-1|TRBV5-1
CASSLDGTKYNEQFF
TGCGCCAGCAGCTTAGACGGGACAAAGTACAATGAGCAGTTCTTC